The clone carrying this TCR beta chain was counted ten times or more. Antigen: not known. The data derive from a study of CD8 T cells in ankylosing spondylitis. The germline V gene encodes CDR1 MNHNS and CDR2 SASEGT. V was clipped by 6 bases and J by 4 bases, with 15 bases between them. The CDR3 runs 14 residues. Notes on the study in general: The study looked at matched synovial fluid samples from ankylosing spondylitis patients. Disease-linked clones were reported to be significantly enriched there. Seemingly characteristic of ankylosing spondylitis blood was a TCR beta motif consisting of about 8 highly homologous variants. Existing reports had already noted some motif variants in reactive arthritis synovial fluid and blood.

5'-RACE, quantitative and with molecular barcodes, yielded the TCR beta libraries. Using its own MiXCR run on the 5' RACE reads, TCRdb lists one record per CDR3 protein. In the table there are fewer than 200,000 distinct CDR3 sequences, about 20% of which are singletons. V gene TRBV6-1 combines with J gene TRBJ2-5; D might be TRBD2 (6 bases). The clonotype was recovered from a male donor under 35 with ankylosing spondylitis or in good health (not recorded which). The sample taken for sequencing was blood, either unsorted or a sorted T cell fraction (not recorded which). CDR3 nucleotide sequence: TGTGCCAGCAGCCGGGTGGGCGGGACAGAGACCCAGTACTTC. This translates into CASSRVGGTETQYF.